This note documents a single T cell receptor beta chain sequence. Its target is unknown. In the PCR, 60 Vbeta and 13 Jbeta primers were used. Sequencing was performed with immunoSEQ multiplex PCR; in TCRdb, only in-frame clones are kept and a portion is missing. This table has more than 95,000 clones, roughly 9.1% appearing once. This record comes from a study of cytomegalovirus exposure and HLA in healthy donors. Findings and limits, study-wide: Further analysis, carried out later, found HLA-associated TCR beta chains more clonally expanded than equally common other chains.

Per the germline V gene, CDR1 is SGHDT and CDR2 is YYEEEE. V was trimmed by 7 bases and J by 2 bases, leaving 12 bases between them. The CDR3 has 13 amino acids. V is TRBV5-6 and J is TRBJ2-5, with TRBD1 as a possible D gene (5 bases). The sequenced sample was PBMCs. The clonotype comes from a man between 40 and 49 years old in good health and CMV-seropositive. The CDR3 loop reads CASQGAVQETQYF. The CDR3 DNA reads TGTGCCAGCCAGGGCGCAGTACAAGAGACCCAGTACTTC.